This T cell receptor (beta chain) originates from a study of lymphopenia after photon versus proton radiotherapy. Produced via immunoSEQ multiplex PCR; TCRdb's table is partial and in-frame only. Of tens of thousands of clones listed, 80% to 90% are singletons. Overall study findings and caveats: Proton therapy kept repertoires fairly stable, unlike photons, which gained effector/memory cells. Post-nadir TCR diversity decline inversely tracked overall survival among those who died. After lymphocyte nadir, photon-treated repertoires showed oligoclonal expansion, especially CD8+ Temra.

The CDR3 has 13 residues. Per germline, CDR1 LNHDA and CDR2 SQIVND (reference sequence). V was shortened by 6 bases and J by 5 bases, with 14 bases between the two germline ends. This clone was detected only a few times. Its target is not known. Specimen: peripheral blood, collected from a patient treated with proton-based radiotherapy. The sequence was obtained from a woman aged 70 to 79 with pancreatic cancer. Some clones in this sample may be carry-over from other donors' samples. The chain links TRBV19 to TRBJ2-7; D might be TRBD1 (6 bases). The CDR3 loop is CASRTGLSNEQYF. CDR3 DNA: TGTGCCAGTAGGACAGGATTATCGAACGAGCAGTACTTC.